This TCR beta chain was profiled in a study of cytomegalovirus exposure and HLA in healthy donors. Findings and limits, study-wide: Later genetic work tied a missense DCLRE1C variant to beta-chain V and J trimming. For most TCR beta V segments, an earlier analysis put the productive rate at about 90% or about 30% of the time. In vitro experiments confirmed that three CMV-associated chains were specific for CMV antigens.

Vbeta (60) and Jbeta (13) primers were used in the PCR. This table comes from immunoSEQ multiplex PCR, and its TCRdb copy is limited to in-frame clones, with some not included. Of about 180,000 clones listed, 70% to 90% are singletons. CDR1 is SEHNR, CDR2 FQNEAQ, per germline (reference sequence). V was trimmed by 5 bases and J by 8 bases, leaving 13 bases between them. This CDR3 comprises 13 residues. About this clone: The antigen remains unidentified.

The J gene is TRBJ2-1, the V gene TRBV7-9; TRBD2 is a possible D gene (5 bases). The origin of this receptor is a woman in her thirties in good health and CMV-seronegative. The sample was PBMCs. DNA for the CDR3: TGTGCCAGCAGCCCGGCCACTAGTCATGAGCAGTTCTTC. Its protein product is CASSPATSHEQFF. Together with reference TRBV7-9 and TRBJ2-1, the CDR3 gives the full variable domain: DTGVSQNPRHKITKRGQNVTFRCDPISEHNRLYWYRQTLGQGPEFLTYFQNEAQLEKSRLLSDRFSAERPKGSFSTLEIQRTEQGDSAMYLCASSPATSHEQFFGPGTRLTVL.